This T cell receptor (beta chain) was identified in a study of T cell changes during pregnancy in multiple sclerosis. Here immunoSEQ multiplex PCR was the method, and the copy in TCRdb shows in-frame clones only, minus some. The profile shows fewer than 45,000 clones, around nine tenths of them singletons. The sequence was obtained from a female donor with multiple sclerosis, enrolled in a pregnancy study. The sample in question was CD4+ T cells from peripheral blood mononuclear cells, obtained in the first trimester of pregnancy.

The CDR3 spells CASSVATSGAYNEQFF. CDR3 coding DNA: TGTGCCAGCAGCGTAGCTACGAGCGGGGCTTACAATGAGCAGTTCTTC. The chain links TRBV9 to TRBJ2-1; 7 bases line up with TRBD2. V shed 0 bases and J 4 bases; nucleotides not matched to a gene: 7. Germline CDR1 and CDR2: SGDLS and YYNGEE. This CDR3 comprises 16 residues. The variable domain in full, with the rest retrieved from reference TRBV9 and TRBJ2-1, is DSGVTQTPKHLITATGQRVTLRCSPRSGDLSVYWYQQSLDQGLQFLIQYYNGEERAKGNILERFSAQQFPDLHSELNLSSLELGDSALYFCASSVATSGAYNEQFFGPGTRLTVL.